Each of the 20 T cell receptor beta chains below was sequenced from the same sample in a study of shared T cell receptors in the human thymus. Method: immunoSEQ multiplex PCR; TCRdb's copy keeps in-frame clones and lacks some. This table has hundreds of thousands of clones, around 78% appearing once. These sequences were also reported in another study, on human thymus T cells.

Sequencing input: thymocytes. Receptors originate from a boy in the first two years of life with a congenital heart defect.

A few counts support this clone. The CDR3 is CAWRPRQGPYEQYF. In DNA form, the CDR3 reads TGTGCCTGGAGACCAAGACAGGGACCCTACGAGCAGTACTTC. The chain is built from TRBV30 and TRBJ2-7; 7 nucleotides agree with TRBD1. The V gene's germline CDR1 is GTSNPN and CDR2 SVGIG (reference sequence). With V trimmed by 3 bases and J by 2 bases, 7 bases remained unmatched. The CDR3 runs 14 residues. The full variable domain, with the rest looked up from reference TRBV30 and TRBJ2-7, is SQTIHQWPATLVQPVGSPLSLECTVEGTSNPNLYWYRQAAGRGLQLLFYSVGIGQISSEVPQNLSASRPQDRQFILSSKKLLLSDSGFYLCAWRPRQGPYEQYFGPGTRLTVT.

This rearrangement joins TRBV4-2 to TRBJ2-1; 9 bases align to TRBD2. Trimming took 4 bases from V and 10 from J; bases not matched to a gene: 14. The CDR3 is 16 amino acids. The germline gives CDR1 LGHNA, CDR2 YNFKEQ. CDR3 DNA: TGTGCCAGCAGCCCTTTAGCGGGAGAACTGTCAAGCGAGCAGTTCTTC. Amino acids: CASSPLAGELSSEQFF.

The CDR3 spells CASSIDRGRNEQYF. CDR3 DNA: TGTGCCAGTAGTATTGACAGGGGGCGCAACGAGCAGTACTTC. The chain combines TRBV19 with TRBJ2-7; 10 positions match TRBD1. The CDR3 is 14 amino acids. Germline assignment: CDR1 LNHDA and CDR2 SQIVND (reference sequence). V lost 3 bases, J lost 5 bases, and 4 bases stayed unmatched.

V is TRBV20-1 and J is TRBJ1-1; the D is unclear. The germline gives CDR1 DFQATT, CDR2 SNEGSKA (reference sequence). V was trimmed by 0 bases and J by 8 bases, leaving 4 bases between them. The length of the CDR3 is 10 residues. The CDR3 bases are TGCAGTGCTAGAGATCTGGAAGCTTTCTTT. This sequence encodes CSARDLEAFF.

This clone was found once. This CDR3 is missing its conserved last phenylalanine or tryptophan, likely due to a read error. The DNA is left out, because the CDR3 cannot be placed on it with certainty; the CDR3 is given as TCRdb lists it. The chain recombines TRBV4-3 with TRBJ2-7; the table assigns TRBD1, which was not confirmed against the DNA. The CDR3 region is 10 residues in length, termini included. The V gene's germline CDR1 is LGHNA and CDR2 YSLEER. CDR3 sequence reads: CASSQTDREI.

The chain joins TRBV5-4 to TRBJ2-1, with 8 bases that match TRBD2. V gave up 0 bases and J gave up 8 bases; unmatched junction bases: 13. The CDR3 extends over 17 amino acids. Germline assignment: CDR1 SGHNT and CDR2 YYREEE (reference sequence). The CDR3: CASSLELGAGDSHEQFF. CDR3 bases: TGTGCCAGCAGCTTGGAGCTTGGAGCGGGAGACTCCCATGAGCAGTTCTTC.

This chain uses TRBV27 with TRBJ2-3, with D tentatively TRBD1 (5 bases). CDR3 size: 15 residues. Between the trimmed V and J ends, which lost 5 bases and 10 bases, there was a span of 22 bases. Germline CDR1 is MNHEY and CDR2 is SMNVEV (reference sequence). CDR3 DNA: TGTGCCAGCAGTATCGACAGTTCCGCCATTCAACCGCAGTATTTT. Protein product: CASSIDSSAIQPQYF.

This chain uses TRBV27 with TRBJ2-1, with D unclear. Germline CDR1 and CDR2: MNHEY and SMNVEV (reference sequence). V dropped 6 bases and J dropped 0 bases, with 33 bases sitting between them. The CDR3 contains 22 residues. CDR3 region: CASRHGVPSHHYRPGSYNEQFF. The CDR3 DNA reads as TGTGCCAGCAGACACGGAGTCCCGAGCCACCACTACCGTCCCGGCTCCTACAATGAGCAGTTCTTC.

This rearrangement joins TRBV11-3 to TRBJ2-7, with 12 bases aligning to TRBD2. The CDR3 consists of 14 residues. CDR1 SGHNT and CDR2 YENEEA come from the germline V gene. V lost 3 bases to trimming and J lost 7 bases; unmatched junction nucleotides: 4. This chain's CDR3 is CASSLTSGSSEQYF. The DNA of the CDR3 is TGTGCCAGCAGCTTGACTAGCGGGAGTAGTGAGCAGTACTTC.

Only one count was recorded for this clone. The V and J genes are TRBV6-5 and TRBJ2-7, with a tentative D call TRBD1 (7 bases). The germline V gene has CDR1 MNHEY and CDR2 SVGAGI. The V end lost 2 bases, the J end lost 7 bases, and 15 bases lay between the germline ends. The CDR3 consists of 14 residues. CDR3 residues: CASSYAGTAREQYF. As DNA, the CDR3 is TGTGCCAGCAGTTACGCGGGGACAGCGAGAGAGCAGTACTTC.

V usage is TRBV7-8 and J usage is TRBJ2-3, with 9 bases lining up with TRBD2. Unmatched junction bases numbered 13, after V lost 4 bases and J lost 2 bases. Per the germline V gene, CDR1 is SGHVS and CDR2 is FQNEAQ. The CDR3 length is 18 residues. The CDR3 region has the DNA TGTGCCAGCAGCTCCTCCTCCAGACTAGCGGCCTACACAGATACGCAGTATTTT. Protein sequence: CASSSSSRLAAYTDTQYF.

V is TRBV6-5 and J is TRBJ1-1; D perhaps matches TRBD1 (5 bases). Between the trimmed V and J ends, which lost 2 bases and 2 bases, there was a span of 9 bases. The CDR3 spans 14 residues. CDR1 and CDR2 from the germline V gene are MNHEY and SVGAGI. In nucleotides, the CDR3 is TGTGCCAGCAGTTACCCCCAGGGTAACACTGAAGCTTTCTTT. Protein sequence: CASSYPQGNTEAFF.

The V call is TRBV18, the J call TRBJ1-1; unclear D gene. This CDR3 has 16 residues. The V gene's germline CDR1 is KGHSH and CDR2 LQKENI. The V end lost 3 bases, the J end lost 4 bases, and 18 bases lay between the germline ends. Here the CDR3 reads CASSPELWCPGTEAFF. The CDR3 region has the DNA TGTGCCAGCTCACCCGAACTTTGGTGCCCTGGCACTGAAGCTTTCTTT.

This chain uses TRBV4-3 with TRBJ2-1; D uncertain. Germline V gives CDR1 LGHNA, CDR2 YSLEER. Trimming removed 0 bases at V and 0 bases at J, with 12 bases between. The CDR3 consists of 17 residues. In nucleotides, the CDR3 is TGCGCCAGCAGCCAAGAGTTCGACTGCCTCTCCTACAATGAGCAGTTCTTC. Its translation is CASSQEFDCLSYNEQFF.

In its sample, this clone was seen once. The chain recombines TRBV27 with TRBJ2-2; a possible D gene is TRBD1 (5 bases). Germline V gene sequence: CDR1 MNHEY, CDR2 SMNVEV (reference sequence). The germline V and J ends were trimmed by 5 bases and 5 bases, with 18 bases remaining between them. This CDR3 is built from 16 residues. The CDR3 DNA reads as TGTGCCAGCAGTCCCCTAAATGGGGCAAGTACCGGGGAGCTGTTTTTT. Encoded protein: CASSPLNGASTGELFF.

This clone was seen more than once but under ten times. The chain recombines TRBV6-1 with TRBJ2-5, with TRBD2 matching 11 bases. With V trimmed by 2 bases and J by 2 bases, 7 bases remained unmatched. This CDR3 comprises 17 residues. Germline CDR1 MNHNS, CDR2 SASEGT. The CDR3 reads CASSEPTLAGGQETQYF. DNA for the CDR3: TGTGCCAGCAGTGAACCTACCTTAGCGGGAGGGCAAGAGACCCAGTACTTC.

The V call is TRBV11-2, the J call TRBJ2-2; 12 bases fit TRBD2. This CDR3 comprises 18 residues. Germline lookup yields CDR1 SGHAT and CDR2 FQNNGV. V shed 2 bases and J 5 bases; nucleotides not matched to a gene: 9. The CDR3 DNA reads as TGTGCCAGCAGCTTAAGACTAGCGGGAGAGGATCGGACCGGGGAGCTGTTTTTT. Protein product: CASSLRLAGEDRTGELFF.

The CDR3: CASSLSDRYEQYF. The CDR3 DNA is TGTGCCAGCAGTTTATCGGACAGATACGAGCAGTACTTC. J is TRBJ2-7 and V is TRBV27; tentative D call: TRBD1 (6 bases). Germline loops: CDR1 MNHEY, CDR2 SMNVEV (reference sequence). The CDR3 is made up of 13 amino acids. V shed 0 bases and J shed 4 bases, with 7 bases lying between them.

This clone was counted a few times. The V call is TRBV28, the J call TRBJ2-3; D might be TRBD2 (6 bases). Germline V gene data show CDR1 as MDHEN and CDR2 as SYDVKM. The CDR3 has 19 residues. Trimming pared 6 bases from V and 2 bases from J, leaving 27 bases between. CDR3 sequence reads: CASRFMGEGRDLSTDTQYF. The DNA for the CDR3 is TGTGCCAGCAGATTCATGGGCGAGGGGCGGGACCTATCCACAGATACGCAGTATTTT.

The chain combines TRBV14 with TRBJ1-1; D gene ambiguous. The CDR3 consists of 15 residues. V lost 1 base to trimming and J lost 2 bases, with 11 bases between them. The germline V gene encodes CDR1 SGHDN and CDR2 FVKESK. CDR3 amino acids: CASSQGFERNTEAFF. The DNA for the CDR3 is TGTGCCAGCAGCCAAGGGTTTGAGCGAAACACTGAAGCTTTCTTT.